The clone carrying this T cell receptor beta chain was picked up many times. Antigen: not known. Researchers made TCR beta libraries by using iRepertoire HTBI primers and running Arm-PCR on CDR3 regions. TCRdb used MiXCR to reprocess the multiplex PCR reads, holding one entry per CDR3 protein. The sample lists some 560,000 distinct CDR3 sequences, 15% to 20% seen once, with 20% to 25% in the top ten. This sample is part of a study of regulatory T cells in long-lasting Graves disease. The study, taken as a whole, reports: Newly diagnosed patients had higher TCR diversity than persistent Graves' patients did.

Germline V gene lookup returns CDR1 MNHNS and CDR2 SASEGT. The CDR3 consists of 13 residues. Trimming shortened V by 6 bases and J by 4 bases, and 12 bases separated the two germline ends. Regarding time point: newly diagnosed GD, antithyroid drugs for less than 3 months. Extracted RNA from PBMCs served as the source of the TCR library. Doctors identified Graves' disease using the American Thyroid Association guidelines. These records were also assigned to another study, of T cells in Graves' hyperthyroidism and ophthalmopathy. This second report adds: The study enrolled patients aged 18 to 65 with newly diagnosed hyperthyroidism of under 2 months' duration.

Sequenced material: peripheral blood mononuclear cells (PBMCs), taken at new diagnosis, from a patient treated with antithyroid drugs. The source of this sequence is a woman aged 35-65 years with Graves disease. The rearrangement joins TRBV6-1 to TRBJ2-5; D perhaps matches TRBD2 (5 bases). CDR3 amino acids: CASRSPSGETQYF. The CDR3 DNA reads as TGTGCCAGCAGGTCCCCCAGCGGAGAGACCCAGTACTTC.